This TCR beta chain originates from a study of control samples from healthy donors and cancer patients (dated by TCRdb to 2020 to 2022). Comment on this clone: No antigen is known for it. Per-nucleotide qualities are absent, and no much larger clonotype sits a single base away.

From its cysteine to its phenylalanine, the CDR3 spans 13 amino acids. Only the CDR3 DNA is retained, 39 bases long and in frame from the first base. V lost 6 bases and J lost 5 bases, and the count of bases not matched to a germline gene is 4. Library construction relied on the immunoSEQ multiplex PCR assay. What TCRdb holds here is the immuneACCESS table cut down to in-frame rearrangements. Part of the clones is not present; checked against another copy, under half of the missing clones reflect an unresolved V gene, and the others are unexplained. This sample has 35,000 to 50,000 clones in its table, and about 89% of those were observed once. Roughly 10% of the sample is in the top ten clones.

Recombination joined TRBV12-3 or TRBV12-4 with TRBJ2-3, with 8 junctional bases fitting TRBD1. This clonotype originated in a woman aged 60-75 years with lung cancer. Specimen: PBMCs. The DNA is TGTGCCAGCAGCCAAGACAGGGGAGATACGCAGTATTTT. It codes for CASSQDRGDTQYF.